This is a list of T cell receptor beta chains from one sample in a study of blood T cell repertoires in COVID-19. Sequenced by immunoSEQ multiplex PCR; TCRdb stores in-frame clones only, minus some. The table includes over 130,000 clones, 70% to 80% detected once. The sample taken for sequencing was peripheral blood. Receptor source: a woman older than 75 with active or convalescent COVID-19. CDR3s include the opening cysteine and the closing phenylalanine or tryptophan. Each record gives: D gene, J gene, V gene, clone size, CDR3 DNA, CDR3 protein. A D gene is named only where the DNA matches it firmly. Clone size is stated in some rows and not others, as once, few, many or a class when expanded.

d_call: TRBD1
j_call: TRBJ1-2
v_call: TRBV25-1
clone_size: medium-sized
cdr3_nt: TGTGCCAGCAGTGGGGACAGGGGGCCAGCCGGCTACACCTTC
cdr3_aa: CASSGDRGPAGYTF

d_call: .
j_call: TRBJ1-3
v_call: TRBV6-5
clone_size: .
cdr3_nt: TGTGCCAGCAGGGCCTCTGGAAACACCATATATTTT
cdr3_aa: CASRASGNTIYF

d_call: .
j_call: TRBJ1-1
v_call: TRBV18
clone_size: .
cdr3_nt: TGTGCCAGCTCACGTCAGGGCGTGAACACTGAAGCTTTCTTT
cdr3_aa: CASSRQGVNTEAFF

d_call: TRBD1
j_call: TRBJ1-2
v_call: TRBV29-1
clone_size: .
cdr3_nt: TGCAGCGTTAACCTGATCGGGACAGGGAACTATGGCTACACCTTC
cdr3_aa: CSVNLIGTGNYGYTF

d_call: TRBD1
j_call: TRBJ1-1
v_call: TRBV9
clone_size: .
cdr3_nt: TGTGCCAGCAGCCCCCGGGCAGGGGGCGCGAACACTGAAGCTTTCTTT
cdr3_aa: CASSPRAGGANTEAFF

d_call: TRBD1
j_call: TRBJ1-4
v_call: TRBV5-1
clone_size: .
cdr3_nt: TGCGCCAGCAGACAACCCGGGACAGGCATTAATGAAAAACTGTTTTTT
cdr3_aa: CASRQPGTGINEKLFF

d_call: .
j_call: TRBJ1-1
v_call: TRBV15
clone_size: .
cdr3_nt: TGTGCCACCAGCAGTAATGCAGGGTTAGGAGCTTTCTTT
cdr3_aa: CATSSNAGLGAFF

d_call: TRBD2
j_call: TRBJ2-1
v_call: TRBV11-2
clone_size: .
cdr3_nt: TGTGCCAGCAGCTCTCCGGGACTAGCGGGGGGGCGGAGCGATGAGCAGTTCTTC
cdr3_aa: CASSSPGLAGGRSDEQFF

d_call: .
j_call: TRBJ2-1
v_call: TRBV2
clone_size: few
cdr3_nt: TGTGCCAGCAGTGAGTGGGCTGGGCAGTTCTTC
cdr3_aa: CASSEWAGQFF

d_call: .
j_call: TRBJ2-6
v_call: TRBV3-1/TRBV3-2
clone_size: .
cdr3_nt: TGTGCCAGCAGCCAAGATTCGGGCTCTGGGGCCAACGTCCTGACTTTC
cdr3_aa: CASSQDSGSGANVLTF

d_call: .
j_call: TRBJ2-7
v_call: TRBV7-2
clone_size: few
cdr3_nt: TGTGCCAGCAGCCCGTCGACAGGCGGCTACGAGCAGTACTTC
cdr3_aa: CASSPSTGGYEQYF

d_call: TRBD1
j_call: TRBJ2-7
v_call: TRBV20-1
clone_size: few
cdr3_nt: TGCAGTGCAAGTCGGGGACAGGGATCCGAGCAGTACTTC
cdr3_aa: CSASRGQGSEQYF

d_call: .
j_call: TRBJ1-2
v_call: TRBV5-1
clone_size: .
cdr3_nt: TGCGCCAGCAGACTAGACACCTATGGCTACACCTTC
cdr3_aa: CASRLDTYGYTF

d_call: .
j_call: TRBJ2-7
v_call: TRBV7-8
clone_size: .
cdr3_nt: TGTGCCCTGGCAGGACTTGATGAGCAGTACTTC
cdr3_aa: CALAGLDEQYF

d_call: TRBD1
j_call: TRBJ1-2
v_call: TRBV5-1
clone_size: .
cdr3_nt: TGCGCCAGCAGCCCCACAGGGGTCGGGGGTGGCTACACCTTC
cdr3_aa: CASSPTGVGGGYTF

d_call: TRBD2
j_call: TRBJ2-1
v_call: TRBV9
clone_size: .
cdr3_nt: TGTGCCAGCAGCGCAACTCTAGCGGGGGGGCAGGGTGAGCAGTTCTTC
cdr3_aa: CASSATLAGGQGEQFF

d_call: TRBD1
j_call: TRBJ1-1
v_call: TRBV27
clone_size: once
cdr3_nt: TGTGCCAGCAGGGGGACAGCTTTAGAAGCTTTCTTT
cdr3_aa: CASRGTALEAFF

d_call: .
j_call: TRBJ1-2
v_call: TRBV28
clone_size: once
cdr3_nt: TGTGCCAGCAGACCCAGCGCCCATGGCTACACCTTC
cdr3_aa: CASRPSAHGYTF

d_call: TRBD1
j_call: TRBJ2-3
v_call: TRBV6-1
clone_size: .
cdr3_nt: TGTGCCAGCAGTGCCCAGGGGGACAGAACCACAGATACGCAGTATTTT
cdr3_aa: CASSAQGDRTTDTQYF

d_call: TRBD1
j_call: TRBJ1-5
v_call: TRBV6-2/TRBV6-3
clone_size: .
cdr3_nt: TGTGCCAGCAGCCACACCCCGGACAGGCTTAGCAATCAGCCCCAGCATTTT
cdr3_aa: CASSHTPDRLSNQPQHF

d_call: .
j_call: TRBJ2-2
v_call: TRBV7-2
clone_size: .
cdr3_nt: TGTGCCAGCAGCTTAGATAGGCTAGCGAAGACAACCGGGGAGCTGTTTTTT
cdr3_aa: CASSLDRLAKTTGELFF

d_call: TRBD2
j_call: TRBJ2-7
v_call: TRBV30
clone_size: once
cdr3_nt: TGTGCCTGGAGAGCCCCCCGGGGAGGGAACGAGCAGTACTTC
cdr3_aa: CAWRAPRGGNEQYF

d_call: TRBD1
j_call: TRBJ1-4
v_call: TRBV18
clone_size: .
cdr3_nt: TGTGCCCACAGGGGGTCGTCTGAAAAACTGTTTTTT
cdr3_aa: CAHRGSSEKLFF

d_call: TRBD2
j_call: TRBJ2-2
v_call: TRBV4-1
clone_size: .
cdr3_nt: TGCGCCAGCAGCCCCCTGGGAAGCGGGAGGAACACCGGGGAGCTGTTTTTT
cdr3_aa: CASSPLGSGRNTGELFF

d_call: TRBD1
j_call: TRBJ1-5
v_call: TRBV18
clone_size: .
cdr3_nt: TGTGCCAGCTCACCTGACAGGGGTTTCCAGCCCCAGCATTTT
cdr3_aa: CASSPDRGFQPQHF

d_call: .
j_call: TRBJ1-3
v_call: TRBV2
clone_size: many
cdr3_nt: TGTGCCAGCAGTGAGGGGCGATACGAAAACACCATATATTTT
cdr3_aa: CASSEGRYENTIYF

d_call: .
j_call: TRBJ2-7
v_call: TRBV7-2
clone_size: .
cdr3_nt: TGTGCCAGCAGCCCCCAAGGACAGTTGTACGAGCAGTACTTC
cdr3_aa: CASSPQGQLYEQYF

d_call: TRBD1
j_call: TRBJ1-4
v_call: TRBV4-1
clone_size: .
cdr3_nt: TGCGCCAGCAGCCAAGCGGGACAGCCCCGTGAAAAACTGTTTTTT
cdr3_aa: CASSQAGQPREKLFF

d_call: .
j_call: TRBJ1-2
v_call: TRBV20-1
clone_size: .
cdr3_nt: TGCAGTGCTAGTCACGTTTTGGGCCAGGGGCCTTATGGCTACACCTTC
cdr3_aa: CSASHVLGQGPYGYTF

d_call: TRBD1
j_call: TRBJ1-1
v_call: TRBV6-5
clone_size: .
cdr3_nt: TGTGCCAGTTCCTTAGACAGGGTAACTGAAGCTTTCTTT
cdr3_aa: CASSLDRVTEAFF

d_call: .
j_call: TRBJ2-3
v_call: TRBV7-2
clone_size: many
cdr3_nt: TGTGCCAGCAGCTTGACGGGGGGCACAGATACGCAGTATTTT
cdr3_aa: CASSLTGGTDTQYF

d_call: .
j_call: TRBJ2-7
v_call: TRBV9
clone_size: many
cdr3_nt: TGTGCCAGCAGCGTAGAACTGGGGGCCTCCTACGAGCAGTACTTC
cdr3_aa: CASSVELGASYEQYF

d_call: TRBD1
j_call: TRBJ2-7
v_call: TRBV5-1
clone_size: once
cdr3_nt: TGCGCCAGCAGCTTCGGACAGGCGAATCCCTACGAGCAGTACTTC
cdr3_aa: CASSFGQANPYEQYF

d_call: TRBD2
j_call: TRBJ2-1
v_call: TRBV9
clone_size: .
cdr3_nt: TGTGCCAGCAGCGTAGTTGGCGGGGGAACCTACAATGAGCAGTTCTTC
cdr3_aa: CASSVVGGGTYNEQFF

d_call: TRBD2
j_call: TRBJ2-7
v_call: TRBV11-1
clone_size: few
cdr3_nt: TGTGCCAGCAGCTTGGACGGACTAGCGGGGAACTACGAGCAGTACTTC
cdr3_aa: CASSLDGLAGNYEQYF

d_call: .
j_call: TRBJ1-6
v_call: TRBV25-1
clone_size: .
cdr3_nt: TGTGCCAGCAGGGACAGCTCCTATAATTCACCCCTCCACTTT
cdr3_aa: CASRDSSYNSPLHF

d_call: .
j_call: TRBJ1-6
v_call: TRBV27
clone_size: .
cdr3_nt: TGTGCCAGCAGTTTATCGCCAGCCTATAATTCACCCCTCCACTTT
cdr3_aa: CASSLSPAYNSPLHF

d_call: TRBD1
j_call: TRBJ1-6
v_call: TRBV24-1
clone_size: few
cdr3_nt: TGTGCCACCAGCAGGGGGACAGCAAATTCACCCCTCCACTTT
cdr3_aa: CATSRGTANSPLHF

d_call: TRBD2
j_call: TRBJ2-1
v_call: TRBV11-1
clone_size: once
cdr3_nt: TGTGCCAGCAGCTTACTAGCGGGGGCTTACAATGAGCAGTTCTTC
cdr3_aa: CASSLLAGAYNEQFF

d_call: .
j_call: TRBJ2-5
v_call: TRBV11-2
clone_size: .
cdr3_nt: TGTGCCAGCAGCTTTAACAGGCAAGAGACCCAGTACTTC
cdr3_aa: CASSFNRQETQYF

d_call: .
j_call: TRBJ2-7
v_call: TRBV27
clone_size: .
cdr3_nt: TGTGCCAGCAGCCCGCTCGGCGGCAGGGGTCAATACGAGCAGTACTTC
cdr3_aa: CASSPLGGRGQYEQYF

d_call: .
j_call: TRBJ1-3
v_call: TRBV6-5
clone_size: .
cdr3_nt: TGTGCCAGCAGTTACCCACAGGGCTCTGGAAACACCATATATTTT
cdr3_aa: CASSYPQGSGNTIYF

d_call: .
j_call: TRBJ1-4
v_call: TRBV6-5
clone_size: few
cdr3_nt: TGTGCCAGCAGACAAAGCCTAGGGGATGAAAAACTGTTTTTT
cdr3_aa: CASRQSLGDEKLFF

d_call: .
j_call: TRBJ1-5
v_call: TRBV25-1
clone_size: .
cdr3_nt: TGTGCCAGCAGTGAGTACAACAGCAATCAGCCCCAGCATTTT
cdr3_aa: CASSEYNSNQPQHF

d_call: .
j_call: TRBJ1-1
v_call: TRBV15
clone_size: .
cdr3_nt: TGTGCCACCAGCAGTCAATTACTAAACACTGAAGCTTTCTTT
cdr3_aa: CATSSQLLNTEAFF

d_call: TRBD1
j_call: TRBJ1-6
v_call: TRBV7-9
clone_size: .
cdr3_nt: TGTGCCAGCAGCTCTCGGACAGGGCAAAATTCACCCCTCCACTTT
cdr3_aa: CASSSRTGQNSPLHF

d_call: TRBD2
j_call: TRBJ2-5
v_call: TRBV7-8
clone_size: .
cdr3_nt: TGTGCCAGCAGCTTAACCCTAGCGGCACAAGAGACCCAGTACTTC
cdr3_aa: CASSLTLAAQETQYF